This T cell receptor beta chain originates from a study of T cell responses to AZD1222 COVID-19 vaccine. Germline CDR1 and CDR2: SGHTA and FQGNSA. The germline V and J ends were trimmed by 5 bases and 7 bases, with 10 bases remaining between them. This CDR3 comprises 12 residues. Study-level results: The repertoires were collected only after the peak T cell response. Spike-wide vaccine-associated CD4 TCRs dominated at 160-218 and 743-854.

Turning to this clone: Its specificity is unknown.

TCRdb keeps only in-frame clones here, not all; method: immunoSEQ multiplex PCR. The table shows about 150,000 clones, with about 90% occurring only once. This chain connects TRBV7-2 to TRBJ2-3; D is ambiguous. The specimen was peripheral blood, collected on day 0 of AZD1222 vaccination. This receptor was obtained from an adult in good health. CDR3 amino acids: CASSDFFNTQYF. The CDR3 DNA reads as TGTGCCAGCAGCGACTTTTTCAATACGCAGTATTTT.